One T cell receptor beta chain is described in this entry. Trimming pared 1 base from V and 6 bases from J, leaving 13 bases between. Germline V lookup: CDR1 SQVTM, CDR2 ANQGSEA. The CDR3 spans 14 residues. Clones were read by immunoSEQ multiplex PCR, and TCRdb kept only the in-frame ones, dropping some. Of about 400,000 clones listed, around nine tenths are singletons. This sample is drawn from a study of blood T cell repertoires in COVID-19. The rearrangement uses TRBV29-1 and TRBJ1-5; D might be TRBD1 (5 bases). This clonotype originated in a woman aged 45-65 years who had recovered from COVID-19. The specimen sequenced was PBMCs or T cells enriched from blood (not recorded which). CDR3 protein: CSVEGGGSGQPQHF. The CDR3 bases are TGCAGCGTTGAAGGTGGGGGGTCGGGTCAGCCCCAGCATTTT.